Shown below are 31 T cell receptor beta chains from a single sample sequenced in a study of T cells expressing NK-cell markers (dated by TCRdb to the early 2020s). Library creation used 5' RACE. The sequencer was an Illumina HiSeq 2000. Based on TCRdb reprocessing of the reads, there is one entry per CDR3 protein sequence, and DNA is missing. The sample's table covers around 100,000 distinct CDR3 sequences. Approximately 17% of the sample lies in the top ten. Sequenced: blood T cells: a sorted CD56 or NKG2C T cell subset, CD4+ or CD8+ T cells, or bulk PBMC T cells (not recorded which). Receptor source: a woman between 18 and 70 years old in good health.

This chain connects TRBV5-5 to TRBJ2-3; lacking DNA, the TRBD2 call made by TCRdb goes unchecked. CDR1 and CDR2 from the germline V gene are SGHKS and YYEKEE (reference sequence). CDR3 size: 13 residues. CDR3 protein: CASSIPGTSGRYF. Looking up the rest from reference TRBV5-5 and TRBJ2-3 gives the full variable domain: DAGVTQSPTHLIKTRGQQVTLRCSPISGHKSVSWYQQVLGQGPQFIFQYYEKEERGRGNFPDRFSARQFPNYSSELNVNALLLGDSALYLCASSIPGTSGRYFGPGTRLTVL.

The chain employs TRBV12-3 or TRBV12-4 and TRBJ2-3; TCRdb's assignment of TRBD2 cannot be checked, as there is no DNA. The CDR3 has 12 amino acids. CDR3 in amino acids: CASSGSGDTQYF.

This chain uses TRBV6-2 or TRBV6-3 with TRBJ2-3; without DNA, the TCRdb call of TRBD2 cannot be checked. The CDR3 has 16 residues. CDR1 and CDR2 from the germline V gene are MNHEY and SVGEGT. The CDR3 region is CASSYSTSGGADTQYF.

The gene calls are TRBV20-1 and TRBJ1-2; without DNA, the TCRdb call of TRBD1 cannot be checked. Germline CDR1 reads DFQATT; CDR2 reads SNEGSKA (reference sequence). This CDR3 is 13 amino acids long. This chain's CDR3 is CSAPDSGNYGYTF.

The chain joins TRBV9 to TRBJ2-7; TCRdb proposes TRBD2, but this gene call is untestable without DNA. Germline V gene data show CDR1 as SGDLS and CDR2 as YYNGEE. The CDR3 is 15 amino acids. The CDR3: CASSVTPASGNEQYF.

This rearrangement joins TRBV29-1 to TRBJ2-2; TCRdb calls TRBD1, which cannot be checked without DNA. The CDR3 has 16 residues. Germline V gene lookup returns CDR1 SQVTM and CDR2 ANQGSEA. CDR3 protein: CSVSYEGGKSAGELFF.

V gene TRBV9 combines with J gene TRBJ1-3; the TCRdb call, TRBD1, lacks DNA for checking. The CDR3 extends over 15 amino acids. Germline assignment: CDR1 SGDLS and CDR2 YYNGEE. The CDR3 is CASSVGGVAGNTIYF.

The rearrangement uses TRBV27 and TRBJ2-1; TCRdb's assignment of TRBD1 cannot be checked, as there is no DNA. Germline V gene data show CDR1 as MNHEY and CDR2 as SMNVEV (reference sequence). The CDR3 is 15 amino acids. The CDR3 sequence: CASSFRGGGYNEQFF.

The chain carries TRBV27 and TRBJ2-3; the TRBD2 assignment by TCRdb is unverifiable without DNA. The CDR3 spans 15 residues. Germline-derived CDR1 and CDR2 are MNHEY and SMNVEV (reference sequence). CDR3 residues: CASSLVLAGSDTQYF.

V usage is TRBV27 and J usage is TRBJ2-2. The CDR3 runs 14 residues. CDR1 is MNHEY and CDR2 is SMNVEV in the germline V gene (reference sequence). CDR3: CASSLGQNTGELFF.

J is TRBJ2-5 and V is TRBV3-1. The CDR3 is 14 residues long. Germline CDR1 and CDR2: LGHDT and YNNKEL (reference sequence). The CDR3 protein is CASSQFTYQETQYF.

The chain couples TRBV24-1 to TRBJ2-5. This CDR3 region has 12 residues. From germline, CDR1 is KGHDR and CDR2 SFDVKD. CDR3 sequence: CATSGSQETQYF.

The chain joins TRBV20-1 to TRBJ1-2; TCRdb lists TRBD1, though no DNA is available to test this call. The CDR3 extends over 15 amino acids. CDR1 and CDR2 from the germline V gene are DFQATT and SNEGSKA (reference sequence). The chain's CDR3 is CSAREGEGRNYGYTF.

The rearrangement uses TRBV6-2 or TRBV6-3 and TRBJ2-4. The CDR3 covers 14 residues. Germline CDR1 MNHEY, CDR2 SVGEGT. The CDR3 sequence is CASSDWRAKNIQYF.

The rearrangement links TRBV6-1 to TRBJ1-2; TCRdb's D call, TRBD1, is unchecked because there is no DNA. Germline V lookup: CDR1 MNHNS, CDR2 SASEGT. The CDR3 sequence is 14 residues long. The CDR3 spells CASSPQGPEDGYTF.

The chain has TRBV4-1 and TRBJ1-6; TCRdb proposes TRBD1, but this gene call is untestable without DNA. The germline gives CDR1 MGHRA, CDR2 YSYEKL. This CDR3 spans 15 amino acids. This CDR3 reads CASSQPGQESSPLHF.

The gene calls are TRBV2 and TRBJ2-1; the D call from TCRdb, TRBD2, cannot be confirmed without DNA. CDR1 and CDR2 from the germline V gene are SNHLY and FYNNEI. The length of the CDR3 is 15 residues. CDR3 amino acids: CASSEVAGVVNEQFF. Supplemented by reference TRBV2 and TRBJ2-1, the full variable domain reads EPEVTQTPSHQVTQMGQEVILRCVPISNHLYFYWYRQILGQKVEFLVSFYNNEISEKSEIFDDQFSVERPDGSNFTLKIRSTKLEDSAMYFCASSEVAGVVNEQFFGPGTRLTVL.

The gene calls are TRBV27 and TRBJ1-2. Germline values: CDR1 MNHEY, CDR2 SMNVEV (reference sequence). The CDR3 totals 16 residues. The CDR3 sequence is CASSLLAPRGNYGYTF.

The CDR3 loop reads CASSPYPQSSYEQYF. This chain connects TRBV27 to TRBJ2-7; TCRdb's D gene call, TRBD1, goes unchecked for lack of DNA. In germline, CDR1 is MNHEY, CDR2 SMNVEV (reference sequence). This CDR3 comprises 15 residues.

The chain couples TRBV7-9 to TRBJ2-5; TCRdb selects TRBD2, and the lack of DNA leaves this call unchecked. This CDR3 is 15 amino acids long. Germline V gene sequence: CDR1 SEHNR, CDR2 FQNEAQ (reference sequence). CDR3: CASSPHGGSSWTQYF.

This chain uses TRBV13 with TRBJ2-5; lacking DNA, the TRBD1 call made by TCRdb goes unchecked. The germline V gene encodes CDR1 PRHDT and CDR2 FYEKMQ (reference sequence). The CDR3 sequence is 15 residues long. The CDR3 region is CASSLGRRSPETQYF.

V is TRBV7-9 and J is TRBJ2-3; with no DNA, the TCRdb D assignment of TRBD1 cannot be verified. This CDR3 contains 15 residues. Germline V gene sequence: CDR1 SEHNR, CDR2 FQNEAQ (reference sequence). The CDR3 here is CASSRGERSTDTQYF.

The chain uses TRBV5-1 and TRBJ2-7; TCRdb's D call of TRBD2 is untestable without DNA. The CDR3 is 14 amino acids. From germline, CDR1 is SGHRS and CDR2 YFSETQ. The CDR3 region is CASTETSGNYEQYF.

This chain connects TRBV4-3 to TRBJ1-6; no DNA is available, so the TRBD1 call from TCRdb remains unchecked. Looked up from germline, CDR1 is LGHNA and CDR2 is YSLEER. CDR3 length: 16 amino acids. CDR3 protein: CASSQSGTFNNSPLHF.

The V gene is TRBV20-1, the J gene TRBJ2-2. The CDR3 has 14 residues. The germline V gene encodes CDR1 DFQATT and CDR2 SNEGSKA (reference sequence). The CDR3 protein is CSARDGTNTGGLFF.

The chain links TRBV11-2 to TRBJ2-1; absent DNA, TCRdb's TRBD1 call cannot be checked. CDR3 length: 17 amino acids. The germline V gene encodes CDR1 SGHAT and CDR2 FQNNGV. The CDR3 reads CASSIRAGTLSYNEQFF.

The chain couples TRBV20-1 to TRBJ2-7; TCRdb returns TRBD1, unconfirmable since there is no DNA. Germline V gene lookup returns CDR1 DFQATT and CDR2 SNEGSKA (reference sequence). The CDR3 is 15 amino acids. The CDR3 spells CSAELSDTSKYEQYF.

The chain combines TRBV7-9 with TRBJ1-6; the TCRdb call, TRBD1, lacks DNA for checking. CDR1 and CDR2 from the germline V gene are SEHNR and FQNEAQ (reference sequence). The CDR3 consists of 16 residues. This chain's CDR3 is CASSLGGGQGNSPLHF.

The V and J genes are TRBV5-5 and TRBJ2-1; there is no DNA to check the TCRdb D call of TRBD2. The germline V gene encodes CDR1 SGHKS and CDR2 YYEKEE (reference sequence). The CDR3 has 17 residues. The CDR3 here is CASSPDWAGPSYNEQFF. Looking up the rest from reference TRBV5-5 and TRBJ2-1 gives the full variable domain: DAGVTQSPTHLIKTRGQQVTLRCSPISGHKSVSWYQQVLGQGPQFIFQYYEKEERGRGNFPDRFSARQFPNYSSELNVNALLLGDSALYLCASSPDWAGPSYNEQFFGPGTRLTVL.

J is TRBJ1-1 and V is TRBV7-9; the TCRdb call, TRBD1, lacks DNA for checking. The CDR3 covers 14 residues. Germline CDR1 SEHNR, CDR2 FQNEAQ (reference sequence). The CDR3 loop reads CASSSGIMNTEAFF.

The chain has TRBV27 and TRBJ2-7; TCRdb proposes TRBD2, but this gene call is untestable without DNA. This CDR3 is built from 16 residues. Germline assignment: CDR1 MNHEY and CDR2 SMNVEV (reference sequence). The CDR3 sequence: CASSFAGTSAPYEQYF.